The rows below give T cell receptor beta chains drawn from one sample of a study of blood T cell repertoires in COVID-19. Only in-frame clones appear in the TCRdb table, and some are missing; sequencing was by immunoSEQ multiplex PCR. The data show approximately 120,000 clones, around 80% seen once. Sequenced input: peripheral blood. These receptors were collected from a man older than 75 with active or convalescent COVID-19. Each CDR3 is given with its conserved first and last residue. The D gene is left open where the match is weak. Rows may omit the clone size; those that give it use once, few, many or a size class.

clone size: NA
J gene: TRBJ2-1
D gene: NA
V gene: TRBV6-2/TRBV6-3
CDR3 DNA: TGTGCCAGCAGTTATCTGGACACTTACAATGAGCAGTTCTTC
CDR3 protein: CASSYLDTYNEQFF

clone size: NA
J gene: TRBJ2-7
D gene: TRBD1
V gene: TRBV24-1
CDR3 DNA: TGTGCCACCAGTGATTATGACAGGGGGCGTTTCGAGCAGTACTTC
CDR3 protein: CATSDYDRGRFEQYF

clone size: NA
J gene: TRBJ2-7
D gene: TRBD1
V gene: TRBV2
CDR3 DNA: TGTGCCAGCAGCGGACAGGGGTACGAGCAGTACTTC
CDR3 protein: CASSGQGYEQYF

clone size: NA
J gene: TRBJ1-5
D gene: NA
V gene: TRBV20-1
CDR3 DNA: TGCAGTGCTAGTCAGGGACTGAATCAGCCCCAGCATTTT
CDR3 protein: CSASQGLNQPQHF

clone size: once
J gene: TRBJ2-4
D gene: TRBD1
V gene: TRBV4-3
CDR3 DNA: TGCGCCAGCAGCCAAGATCGGACAGGCCTTAACATTCAGTACTTC
CDR3 protein: CASSQDRTGLNIQYF

clone size: NA
J gene: TRBJ2-1
D gene: TRBD2
V gene: TRBV2
CDR3 DNA: TGTGCCCGGGAGAGCGGGGGGACGAGCTCCTACAATGAGCAGTTCTTC
CDR3 protein: CARESGGTSSYNEQFF

clone size: NA
J gene: TRBJ1-2
D gene: TRBD1
V gene: TRBV7-2
CDR3 DNA: TGTGCCAGCAGCTCAGGACAGGCTTCTAACTATGGCTACACCTTC
CDR3 protein: CASSSGQASNYGYTF

clone size: NA
J gene: TRBJ2-3
D gene: TRBD1
V gene: TRBV10-3
CDR3 DNA: TGTGCCATCAGTGTGGACAGGACAGATACGCAGTATTTT
CDR3 protein: CAISVDRTDTQYF

clone size: NA
J gene: TRBJ1-1
D gene: TRBD1
V gene: TRBV7-8
CDR3 DNA: TGTGCCAGCAGCTTATCCGGGACAGGGGCTGAAGCTTTCTTT
CDR3 protein: CASSLSGTGAEAFF

clone size: NA
J gene: TRBJ1-2
D gene: TRBD1
V gene: TRBV5-1
CDR3 DNA: TGCGCCAGCAGCTCGCAGACAGGGGATGTCTACTATGGCTACACCTTC
CDR3 protein: CASSSQTGDVYYGYTF

clone size: NA
J gene: TRBJ1-1
D gene: TRBD1
V gene: TRBV7-6
CDR3 DNA: TGTGCCAGCAGCCCCTATTCTGACAGGGGGATAATGAACACTGAAGCTTTCTTT
CDR3 protein: CASSPYSDRGIMNTEAFF

clone size: NA
J gene: TRBJ1-1
D gene: TRBD1
V gene: TRBV27
CDR3 DNA: TGTGCCAGCAGTTTATTCTCGGTGGACAGGGAGAACACTGAAGCTTTCTTT
CDR3 protein: CASSLFSVDRENTEAFF

clone size: NA
J gene: TRBJ1-2
D gene: TRBD1
V gene: TRBV5-8
CDR3 DNA: TGTGCCAGCAGCTTCGATTCCGGGACAGGGAACTATGGCTACACCTTC
CDR3 protein: CASSFDSGTGNYGYTF

clone size: NA
J gene: TRBJ1-5
D gene: TRBD1
V gene: TRBV19
CDR3 DNA: TGTGCCAGTAGAGACAGGGACAATCAGCCCCAGCATTTT
CDR3 protein: CASRDRDNQPQHF

clone size: once
J gene: TRBJ2-7
D gene: TRBD2
V gene: TRBV7-3
CDR3 DNA: TGTGCCAGCAGCTTAATGCCAGCGGGGCTGTACGAGCAGTACTTC
CDR3 protein: CASSLMPAGLYEQYF

clone size: NA
J gene: TRBJ2-7
D gene: TRBD1
V gene: TRBV6-6
CDR3 DNA: TGTGCCAGCCACAGGGGGGTCTCCTACGAGCAGTACTTC
CDR3 protein: CASHRGVSYEQYF

clone size: NA
J gene: TRBJ2-2
D gene: TRBD2
V gene: TRBV5-4
CDR3 DNA: TGTGCCAGCAGCTTAAAGCGGGGGAACACCGGGGAGCTGTTTTTT
CDR3 protein: CASSLKRGNTGELFF

clone size: few
J gene: TRBJ1-6
D gene: NA
V gene: TRBV4-3
CDR3 DNA: TGCGCCAGCAGCCAAGAACGGCAGGCCGACATTAATAATTCACCCCTCCACTTT
CDR3 protein: CASSQERQADINNSPLHF

clone size: NA
J gene: TRBJ1-5
D gene: TRBD1
V gene: TRBV19
CDR3 DNA: TGTGCCAGTAGTCCCGGACAGGGGGCCAATCAGCCCCAGCATTTT
CDR3 protein: CASSPGQGANQPQHF

clone size: NA
J gene: TRBJ2-5
D gene: TRBD1
V gene: TRBV4-2
CDR3 DNA: TGTGCCAGCAGCCAAGGACAGGGGCGGGAAGAGACCCAGTACTTC
CDR3 protein: CASSQGQGREETQYF

clone size: once
J gene: TRBJ1-6
D gene: TRBD1
V gene: TRBV7-2
CDR3 DNA: TGTGCCAGCAGCTCCACAGGGGTCAATTCACCCCTCCACTTT
CDR3 protein: CASSSTGVNSPLHF

clone size: NA
J gene: TRBJ2-3
D gene: NA
V gene: TRBV7-2
CDR3 DNA: TGTGCCAGCAGCTTAGTTCAGGTTCGCACAGATACGCAGTATTTT
CDR3 protein: CASSLVQVRTDTQYF

clone size: NA
J gene: TRBJ2-3
D gene: NA
V gene: TRBV5-5
CDR3 DNA: TGTGCCAGCAGCCGCTACACAGATACGCAGTATTTT
CDR3 protein: CASSRYTDTQYF

clone size: NA
J gene: TRBJ1-5
D gene: TRBD1
V gene: TRBV4-3
CDR3 DNA: TGCGCCAGCAGCCAAGGGTTGACAGGGGAGAATCAGCCCCAGCATTTT
CDR3 protein: CASSQGLTGENQPQHF

clone size: NA
J gene: TRBJ2-7
D gene: NA
V gene: TRBV4-1
CDR3 DNA: TGCGCCAGCAGCCAAGAATCGCCAGGGGCCTACGAGCAGTACTTC
CDR3 protein: CASSQESPGAYEQYF

clone size: NA
J gene: TRBJ2-1
D gene: TRBD2
V gene: TRBV5-1
CDR3 DNA: TGCGCCAGCAGGGGGACTAGCGAGGGTGATGAGCAGTTCTTC
CDR3 protein: CASRGTSEGDEQFF

clone size: NA
J gene: TRBJ2-7
D gene: NA
V gene: TRBV6-6
CDR3 DNA: TGTGCCAGCAGTTACTCATCGGACTTTACCTACGAGCAGTACTTC
CDR3 protein: CASSYSSDFTYEQYF

clone size: NA
J gene: TRBJ2-5
D gene: NA
V gene: TRBV5-1
CDR3 DNA: TGCGCCAGCAGCTTGAATAGAGAGACCCAGTACTTC
CDR3 protein: CASSLNRETQYF